This TCR beta chain is drawn from a study of response to subunit inactivated influenza vaccine. Study-wide results and limits: There was a suggestion from the authors that each seasonal influenza vaccination recruits few new T cells.

This clonotype was detected only a few times. Its matching antigen is unknown. MiXCR was run by TCRdb on the RT-PCR reads, yielding one entry per CDR3 protein. The sample yields more than 250,000 distinct CDR3 sequences, around a fifth seen once. The CDR3 contains 13 residues. The ends were cut back, 6 bases at V and 6 bases at J, with 15 bases in the middle. Germline V gene lookup returns CDR1 SQVTM and CDR2 ANQGSEA. The sequenced sample was PBMCs from blood, obtained approximately 20 months after vaccination. This chain connects TRBV29-1 to TRBJ1-5; maybe TRBD1 (5 bases). The receptor was isolated from a man between 50 and 75 years old who received an inactivated influenza vaccine. CDR3 protein: CSVLEDNTQPQHF. CDR3 in DNA: TGCAGCGTCCTAGAGGACAATACTCAGCCCCAGCATTTT.